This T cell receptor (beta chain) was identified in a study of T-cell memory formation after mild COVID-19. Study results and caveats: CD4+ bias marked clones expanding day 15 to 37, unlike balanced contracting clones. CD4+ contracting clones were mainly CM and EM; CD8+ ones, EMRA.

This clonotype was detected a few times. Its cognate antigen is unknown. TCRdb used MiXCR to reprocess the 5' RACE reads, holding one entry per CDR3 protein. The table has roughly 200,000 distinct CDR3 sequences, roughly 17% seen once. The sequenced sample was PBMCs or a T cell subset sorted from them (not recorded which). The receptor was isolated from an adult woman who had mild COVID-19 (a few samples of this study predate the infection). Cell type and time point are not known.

The CDR3 spells CSARDQLAGVETQYF. The CDR3 DNA is TGCAGTGCTAGAGATCAACTAGCGGGAGTTGAGACCCAGTACTTC. The V call is TRBV20-1, the J call TRBJ2-5; 11 positions match TRBD2. This CDR3 comprises 15 residues. V lost 0 bases, J lost 5 bases, and 5 bases stayed unmatched. Per the germline V gene, CDR1 is DFQATT and CDR2 is SNEGSKA (reference sequence).